These 22 T cell receptor beta chains came from one sample sequenced in a study of blood T cell repertoires in COVID-19. Libraries were prepared by immunoSEQ multiplex PCR; TCRdb keeps only in-frame clonotypes and omits some of them. The sample shows more than 200,000 clones, roughly 85% of them seen only once. Material: peripheral blood. The receptors shown here come from a man between 18 and 29 years old with active or convalescent COVID-19.

The CDR3 DNA sequence: TGTGCCAGCAGCGTATCGGGGGAGTCTAACTATGGCTACACCTTC. This codes for CASSVSGESNYGYTF. This chain uses TRBV9 with TRBJ1-2; the D gene is possibly TRBD1 (5 bases). Trimming stripped 1 base from V and 0 bases from J, with 10 bases between. The CDR3 covers 15 residues. The V gene's germline CDR1 is SGDLS and CDR2 YYNGEE. The variable domain in full, with the rest retrieved from reference TRBV9 and TRBJ1-2, is DSGVTQTPKHLITATGQRVTLRCSPRSGDLSVYWYQQSLDQGLQFLIQYYNGEERAKGNILERFSAQQFPDLHSELNLSSLELGDSALYFCASSVSGESNYGYTFGSGTRLTVV.

V usage is TRBV27 and J usage is TRBJ2-4; a weak D match, TRBD2 (6 bases). Germline CDR1 reads MNHEY; CDR2 reads SMNVEV (reference sequence). This CDR3 comprises 15 residues. V lost 0 bases and J 7 bases, leaving 13 bases between the germline ends. CDR3 amino acids: CASSLSWLAPNIQYF. CDR3 nucleotides: TGTGCCAGCAGTTTATCTTGGCTAGCGCCGAACATTCAGTACTTC.

This rearrangement joins TRBV6-5 to TRBJ1-2, with 10 nucleotides matching TRBD1. This CDR3 has 14 amino acids. CDR1 is MNHEY, CDR2 SVGAGI, per germline. The V gene end was trimmed by 8 bases and the J gene end by 4 bases; junction bases not matched to a gene: 7. The DNA for the CDR3 is TGTGCCAGCCGTCGACAGGGGGCAGTCTATGGCTACACCTTC. This gives the protein CASRRQGAVYGYTF.

The CDR3 DNA sequence: TGTGCCAGCAGCCCATTACCGGGACTCGGCAATCAGCCCCAGCATTTT. It yields the protein CASSPLPGLGNQPQHF. The rearrangement joins TRBV5-5 to TRBJ1-5; possibly TRBD1 for D (5 bases). There are 16 residues in the CDR3. The V end was cut by 4 bases, the J end by 2 bases, with 16 bases between. The germline CDR1 and CDR2 sequences are SGHKS and YYEKEE (reference sequence).

The chain uses TRBV11-1 and TRBJ2-5, with 10 bases lining up with TRBD2. J lost 5 bases, V lost 1 base, and 4 bases had no gene match. The CDR3 is 15 amino acids. CDR1 is SGHAT and CDR2 is FQDESV in the germline V gene (reference sequence). CDR3 protein: CASSLETSGDETQYF. The CDR3 nucleotides are TGTGCCAGCAGCTTAGAAACTAGCGGGGATGAGACCCAGTACTTC.

The rearrangement uses TRBV7-9 and TRBJ1-5, with no clear D. V dropped 3 bases and J dropped 2 bases, with 8 bases sitting between them. The CDR3 is 14 amino acids. Germline CDR1 reads SEHNR; CDR2 reads FQNEAQ (reference sequence). The CDR3 region is CASSFAGGNQPQHF. In nucleotides, the CDR3 is TGTGCCAGCAGCTTCGCCGGGGGCAATCAGCCCCAGCATTTT.

V usage is TRBV6-2 or TRBV6-3 and J usage is TRBJ2-5; 8 nucleotides agree with TRBD1. Trimming cost V 4 bases and J 2 bases; bases outside gene matches: 9. This CDR3 region has 16 residues. Per germline, CDR1 MNHEY and CDR2 SVGEGT. The CDR3: CASSFRPGQEQETQYF. CDR3 sequence (DNA): TGTGCCAGCAGTTTCCGACCGGGACAGGAGCAAGAGACCCAGTACTTC.

This clone occurred once. The J gene is TRBJ2-1, the V gene TRBV5-6; D ambiguous. The CDR3 is 12 amino acids. Germline lookup yields CDR1 SGHDT and CDR2 YYEEEE. The V gene lost 3 bases and the J gene lost 3 bases, with 4 bases spanning the gap. CDR3 amino acids: CASSSRYNEQFF. In nucleotides, the CDR3 is TGTGCCAGCAGCTCCCGCTACAATGAGCAGTTCTTC.

V and J are TRBV4-3 and TRBJ2-7; 7 nucleotides match TRBD1. This CDR3 contains 15 residues. The junction had 11 bases not matched to a gene; V was cut back by 4 bases and J by 5 bases. From germline, CDR1 is LGHNA and CDR2 YSLEER. The DNA of the CDR3 is TGCGCCAGCAGCCCCCGATTACAGGGGTCCCACGAGCAGTACTTC. It translates to CASSPRLQGSHEQYF.

The chain is built from TRBV5-6 and TRBJ2-7; 9 nucleotides line up with TRBD1. The germline CDR1 and CDR2 sequences are SGHDT and YYEEEE. This CDR3 is built from 14 residues. With 4 bases clipped from V and 6 bases from J, the junction kept 8 bases outside the gene matches. The CDR3 here is CASSPGTGFGEQYF. As DNA, the CDR3 is TGTGCCAGCAGCCCCGGGACAGGGTTTGGCGAGCAGTACTTC.

The V gene is TRBV7-2, the J gene TRBJ2-7; 9 bases line up with TRBD1. CDR3 length: 16 residues. Germline V gene sequence: CDR1 SGHTA, CDR2 FQGNSA. Trimming at V came to 0 bases and at J to 2 bases, leaving 5 bases not matched to a gene. CDR3 nucleotides: TGTGCCAGCAGCTTAGCGCCGGGGACAGGGCCCTACGAGCAGTACTTC. Its protein product is CASSLAPGTGPYEQYF.

V and J are TRBV5-1 and TRBJ2-3; 8 bases align to TRBD2. CDR1 is SGHRS, CDR2 YFSETQ, per germline. This CDR3 has 16 residues. The V segment lost 4 bases and the J segment 0 bases; nucleotides outside the gene matches: 7. The CDR3 DNA reads TGCGCCAGCAGCCCGGGACTAGTACTTAGCACAGATACGCAGTATTTT. Protein: CASSPGLVLSTDTQYF.

This chain links TRBV4-3 with TRBJ2-2; 10 positions agree with TRBD1. V dropped 0 bases and J dropped 8; count of bases not matched to a gene: 9. CDR3 length: 17 amino acids. Germline CDR1 LGHNA, CDR2 YSLEER. DNA for the CDR3: TGCGCCAGCAGCCAAGATAGGGGGACAGGGGTGGTAGGGGAGCTGTTTTTT. Protein product: CASSQDRGTGVVGELFF.

This CDR3 is CASSQDLGEGSYEQYF. CDR3 bases: TGCGCCAGCAGCCAAGATTTGGGGGAGGGGTCCTACGAGCAGTACTTC. The chain employs TRBV4-1 and TRBJ2-7; 7 bases map to TRBD2. This CDR3 is 16 amino acids long. Per the germline V gene, CDR1 is MGHRA and CDR2 is YSYEKL. J gave up 1 base and V 0 bases, and 6 bases lay outside the gene matches.

With regard to this clone: The sample has other DNA sequences that encode this CDR3 too. The rearrangement joins TRBV9 to TRBJ1-1; perhaps TRBD1 as D (6 bases). CDR3 length: 14 residues. Per the germline V gene, CDR1 is SGDLS and CDR2 is YYNGEE. Trimming stripped 0 bases from V and 4 bases from J, with 10 bases between. The CDR3 coding sequence is TGTGCCAGCAGCGTAGCGGGGGGCAGCACTGAAGCTTTCTTT. It encodes CASSVAGGSTEAFF. Filled out from reference TRBV9 and TRBJ1-1, the complete variable domain reads DSGVTQTPKHLITATGQRVTLRCSPRSGDLSVYWYQQSLDQGLQFLIQYYNGEERAKGNILERFSAQQFPDLHSELNLSSLELGDSALYFCASSVAGGSTEAFFGQGTRLTVV.

The rearrangement uses TRBV5-1 and TRBJ2-1, with 8 bases matching TRBD2. The trim removed 0 bases at V and 9 bases at J, leaving 14 bases unmatched. CDR1 and CDR2 from the germline V gene are SGHRS and YFSETQ. The CDR3 has 17 residues. The CDR3: CASSLVPSGYEGGEQFF. CDR3 sequence (DNA): TGCGCCAGCAGCTTGGTTCCTAGCGGGTACGAAGGTGGTGAGCAGTTCTTC.

This clone has only one observation. The DNA for the CDR3 is TGTGCCAGCAGCTTGGCGGGTCCGCGCGAGCAGTACTTC. It translates to CASSLAGPREQYF. The chain carries TRBV5-4 and TRBJ2-7; D gene ambiguous. Deletions cut 0 bases from V and 6 bases from J, with 10 bases between. The CDR3 spans 13 residues. Germline-derived CDR1 and CDR2 are SGHNT and YYREEE (reference sequence).

In this sample, this clone turned up a few times. CDR3 region: CASSGTGGLNSPLHF. CDR3 DNA: TGCGCCAGCAGTGGGACAGGGGGCCTTAATTCACCCCTCCACTTT. The genes are TRBV10-2 and TRBJ1-6, with 11 nucleotides matching TRBD1. V was clipped by 4 bases and J by 6 bases; unmatched bases: 2. Germline V gene lookup returns CDR1 WSHSY and CDR2 SAAADI. The CDR3 consists of 15 residues.

The rearrangement joins TRBV4-3 to TRBJ1-2; D unresolved. Germline V gives CDR1 LGHNA, CDR2 YSLEER. There are 15 residues in the CDR3. Trimming took off 1 base at V and 3 bases at J, with 12 bases between the two ends. CDR3 sequence reads: CASSQAEQNYYGYTF. As DNA, the CDR3 is TGCGCCAGCAGCCAAGCGGAGCAAAATTACTATGGCTACACCTTC.

The rearrangement links TRBV2 to TRBJ2-3; 9 bases are shared with TRBD2. Germline assignment: CDR1 SNHLY and CDR2 FYNNEI. The trim removed 4 bases at V and 6 bases at J, leaving 5 bases unmatched. The CDR3 totals 14 residues. Written as DNA, the CDR3 is TGTGCCAGCAGTGGGGCGGGAGGGGTCGATACGCAGTATTTT. Translated, it gives CASSGAGGVDTQYF.

The chain combines TRBV11-2 with TRBJ2-7; 8 bases map to TRBD2. Germline lookup yields CDR1 SGHAT and CDR2 FQNNGV. This CDR3 has 12 amino acids. V lost 5 bases to trimming and J lost 6 bases; unmatched junction nucleotides: 3. The CDR3 region is CASSRGGSEQYF. The CDR3 DNA is TGTGCCAGCAGCCGGGGGGGTTCCGAGCAGTACTTC.

This clone was seen a single time. The chain uses TRBV7-2 and TRBJ2-1, with 9 bases lining up with TRBD2. The CDR3 runs 16 residues. The trim removed 5 bases at V and 5 bases at J, leaving 10 bases unmatched. Per germline, CDR1 SGHTA and CDR2 FQGNSA. The chain's CDR3 is CASSVPSGEPHNEQFF. In DNA, the CDR3 is TGTGCCAGCAGCGTACCTAGCGGGGAGCCCCACAATGAGCAGTTCTTC.